This is a list of T cell receptor beta chains from one sample in a study of OX40 agonist ivuxolimab in advanced cancers. The table came from immunoSEQ multiplex PCR; TCRdb's copy has only in-frame clones and leaves some out. The sample gives roughly 50,000 clones, approximately 86% of which show up once; over 1.5% is in the top ten. The source was CD4+ or CD8+ T cells sorted from blood, collected in a trial of the OX40 agonist ivuxolimab. The receptors were sampled from an adult with an advanced solid tumor such as melanoma, head and neck, liver or kidney cancer. The CDR3 runs from the conserved cysteine through the conserved F or W. The order of the fields is clone size, V gene, D gene, J gene, CDR3 protein, CDR3 DNA. D genes are given only for firm matches. The size entry is marked missing in some rows and otherwise reads once, few, many or a size class.

>NA|TRBV4-1|NA|TRBJ1-2
CASSPAGLYGYTF
TGCGCCAGCAGCCCTGCAGGGCTCTATGGCTACACCTTC
>NA|TRBV18|NA|TRBJ2-7
CASSDYSAYEQYF
TGTGCCAGCTCAGACTACAGCGCCTACGAGCAGTACTTC
>NA|TRBV4-2|TRBD2|TRBJ2-1
CASSQDLTSGGDEQFF
TGTGCCAGCAGCCAAGATTTGACTAGCGGGGGGGATGAGCAGTTCTTC
>NA|TRBV29-1|TRBD2|TRBJ2-7
CSVRKGLAGVEQYF
TGCAGCGTTAGGAAGGGACTAGCGGGAGTGGAGCAGTACTTC
>once|TRBV6-4|TRBD1|TRBJ1-1
CASSDGGGGAGNTEAFF
TGTGCCAGCAGTGATGGAGGAGGGGGCGCCGGGAACACTGAAGCTTTCTTT
>NA|TRBV7-7|NA|TRBJ2-1
CASSLNVWRGPSYNEQFF
TGTGCCAGCAGCTTAAACGTCTGGCGGGGCCCCTCCTACAATGAGCAGTTCTTC
>NA|TRBV6-5|NA|TRBJ2-3
CASSKGLTADTQYF
TGTGCCAGCAGTAAAGGTCTCACAGCAGATACGCAGTATTTT
>NA|TRBV20-1|NA|TRBJ2-7
CSARGHYEQYF
TGCAGTGCTAGAGGACACTACGAGCAGTACTTC
>NA|TRBV2|NA|TRBJ1-3
CASSGEYLRTTIYF
TGTGCCAGCAGTGGCGAATACCTTCGGACCACCATATATTTT
>NA|TRBV6-5|NA|TRBJ1-6
CASSYSTPYNSPLHF
TGTGCCAGCAGTTACTCGACCCCGTATAATTCACCCCTCCACTTT
>NA|TRBV18|TRBD1|TRBJ2-5
CASSPDRVPETQYF
TGTGCCAGCTCACCGGACAGGGTACCAGAGACCCAGTACTTC
>NA|TRBV6-6|TRBD2|TRBJ2-3
CASSPGLAYTDTQYF
TGTGCCAGCAGCCCTGGACTAGCTTACACAGATACGCAGTATTTT
>NA|TRBV2|TRBD1|TRBJ1-5
CATWTGGNQPQHF
TGTGCCACCTGGACAGGGGGAAACCAGCCCCAGCATTTT
>NA|TRBV7-6|NA|TRBJ1-1
CASSRNGGPTEAFF
TGTGCCAGCAGCCGAAACGGGGGCCCCACTGAAGCTTTCTTT
>once|TRBV7-3|NA|TRBJ2-2
CASSLLNTGELFF
TGTGCCAGCAGCTTATTGAACACCGGGGAGCTGTTTTTT
>NA|TRBV4-3|NA|TRBJ1-2
CASSSPGYGYTF
TGCGCCAGCAGCTCCCCAGGGTATGGCTACACCTTC
>NA|TRBV13|NA|TRBJ1-4
CASSVGAASPNEKLFF
TGTGCCAGCAGCGTTGGGGCGGCCAGCCCGAATGAAAAACTGTTTTTT
>NA|TRBV11-2|NA|TRBJ2-3
CASSLGFETMSTDTQYF
TGTGCCAGCAGCTTAGGTTTTGAGACAATGAGCACAGATACGCAGTATTTT
>few|TRBV5-8|TRBD1|TRBJ1-1
CASSYRGQGTEAFF
TGTGCCAGCAGCTATCGAGGACAGGGGACTGAAGCTTTCTTT
>NA|TRBV10-3|TRBD1|TRBJ1-4
CAISAPGQGEEKLFF
TGTGCCATCAGTGCACCGGGACAGGGAGAGGAAAAACTGTTTTTT
>NA|TRBV28|TRBD1|TRBJ1-4
CASSPWGQGDNEKLFF
TGTGCCAGCAGCCCTTGGGGACAGGGAGATAATGAAAAACTGTTTTTT
>NA|TRBV18|NA|TRBJ2-7
CASSPPGFQPRWEQYF
TGTGCCAGCTCACCACCGGGGTTTCAGCCTCGGTGGGAGCAGTACTTC
>once|TRBV2|TRBD1|TRBJ2-4
CASRVDRPQNIQYF
TGTGCCAGCAGGGTGGACAGGCCCCAAAACATTCAGTACTTC
>NA|TRBV7-2|NA|TRBJ2-7
CASSHDSYEQYF
TGTGCCAGCAGCCACGACTCCTACGAGCAGTACTTC
>once|TRBV30|TRBD1|TRBJ2-7
CAWARQGSHEQYF
TGTGCCTGGGCTCGACAGGGGTCCCACGAGCAGTACTTC
>NA|TRBV6-6|NA|TRBJ1-4
CASTGQSNEKLFF
TGTGCCAGCACCGGACAGTCTAATGAAAAACTGTTTTTT
>NA|TRBV7-2|NA|TRBJ1-5
CASGRQGNNQPQHF
TGTGCCAGTGGTCGGCAGGGTAACAATCAGCCCCAGCATTTT
>NA|TRBV9|NA|TRBJ2-3
CASTRSGSTGTDTQYF
TGTGCCAGCACCCGTAGTGGATCGACAGGCACAGATACGCAGTATTTT
>NA|TRBV12-5|TRBD1|TRBJ1-3
CASGRGQAGNTIYF
TGTGCTAGTGGTAGGGGACAGGCCGGAAACACCATATATTTT
>NA|TRBV19|TRBD1|TRBJ2-4
CASSIALTGGGQNIQYF
TGTGCCAGTAGTATAGCCCTGACAGGGGGCGGTCAAAACATTCAGTACTTC
>few|TRBV4-1|TRBD1|TRBJ1-2
CASSQGQGTDGYTF
TGCGCCAGCAGCCAAGGACAGGGCACGGATGGCTACACCTTC
>NA|TRBV6-5|NA|TRBJ2-1
CASSYFPSAWLFF
TGTGCCAGCAGTTACTTCCCGTCGGCTTGGCTGTTCTTC
>NA|TRBV30|NA|TRBJ1-1
CAWTPLQGRNTEAFF
TGTGCCTGGACTCCGCTTCAGGGTAGGAACACTGAAGCTTTCTTT
>NA|TRBV7-3|NA|TRBJ1-3
CASSSGPGDPGNTIYF
TGTGCCAGCAGCTCGGGGCCAGGAGACCCTGGAAACACCATATATTTT
>NA|TRBV11-2|NA|TRBJ2-4
CASSLAKNIQYF
TGTGCCAGCAGCTTGGCCAAAAACATTCAGTACTTC
>NA|TRBV5-1|NA|TRBJ2-2
CASSLSQPNTGELFF
TGCGCCAGCAGCTTGTCCCAGCCCAACACCGGGGAGCTGTTTTTT
>NA|TRBV14|NA|TRBJ2-7
CASSQMSPKGGEQYF
TGTGCCAGCAGCCAAATGAGTCCGAAGGGAGGCGAGCAGTACTTC
>NA|TRBV5-1|NA|TRBJ2-5
CASSLGHTQETQYF
TGCGCCAGCAGCTTAGGACACACCCAAGAGACCCAGTACTTC
>NA|TRBV7-9|TRBD1|TRBJ1-5
CASSRTGDSNQPQHF
TGTGCCAGCAGCCGGACAGGAGATAGCAATCAGCCCCAGCATTTT
>NA|TRBV6-1|TRBD1|TRBJ1-3
CASLFGTGSGNTIYF
TGTGCCAGCCTCTTCGGGACAGGCTCTGGAAACACCATATATTTT
>NA|TRBV10-3|TRBD2|TRBJ2-7
CAISSGTSSYEQYF
TGTGCCATCAGTTCCGGGACTAGCTCCTACGAGCAGTACTTC
>NA|TRBV4-2|NA|TRBJ2-6
CASSSGGTGANVLTF
TGTGCCAGCAGCAGCGGAGGCACTGGGGCCAACGTCCTGACTTTC
>NA|TRBV18|NA|TRBJ1-4
CASSPPAVNEKLFF
TGTGCCAGCTCACCACCGGCGGTAAATGAAAAACTGTTTTTT
>NA|TRBV5-8|NA|TRBJ2-3
CASSSRGASTDTQYF
TGTGCCAGCAGCTCTCGTGGCGCTAGCACAGATACGCAGTATTTT
>NA|TRBV25-1|TRBD1|TRBJ1-2
CASSKSGTGGDYGYTF
TGTGCCAGCAGTAAATCCGGGACAGGGGGGGACTATGGCTACACCTTC
>once|TRBV9|NA|TRBJ2-7
CASSVDATAYYEQYF
TGTGCCAGCAGCGTAGACGCGACAGCCTACTACGAGCAGTACTTC
>NA|TRBV27|TRBD2|TRBJ2-3
CASRTSGSTDTQYF
TGTGCCAGCAGGACTAGCGGGAGCACAGATACGCAGTATTTT
>NA|TRBV19|NA|TRBJ2-7
CASSIGTVYEQYF
TGTGCCAGTAGTATAGGGACGGTTTACGAGCAGTACTTC
>NA|TRBV5-1|NA|TRBJ2-1
CASRLTALSYNEQFF
TGCGCCAGCAGGTTGACAGCCCTTAGCTACAATGAGCAGTTCTTC
>NA|TRBV10-3|NA|TRBJ2-3
CAISGAGSGTDTQYF
TGTGCCATCAGTGGGGCAGGGAGCGGAACAGATACGCAGTATTTT
>NA|TRBV5-5|TRBD2|TRBJ2-7
CASSLRTSVYEQYF
TGTGCCAGCAGCTTGCGGACTAGTGTGTACGAGCAGTACTTC
>NA|TRBV6-5|NA|TRBJ1-5
CASSFLPDQPQHF
TGTGCCAGCAGTTTTTTACCGGATCAGCCCCAGCATTTT
>NA|TRBV30|TRBD1|TRBJ2-7
CAWVDRGFRREQYF
TGTGCCTGGGTGGACAGGGGTTTTCGCAGAGAGCAGTACTTC
>NA|TRBV21-1|NA|TRBJ1-1
CLVKGPIMAFF
TGCCTGGTTAAGGGGCCGATCATGGCTTTCTTT
>NA|TRBV7-3|NA|TRBJ2-5
CASSLNHPQETQYF
TGTGCCAGCAGCTTAAACCACCCCCAAGAGACCCAGTACTTC
>few|TRBV6-1|NA|TRBJ2-4
CASSDRSTGMQNIQYF
TGTGCCAGCAGTGACAGATCAACAGGGATGCAAAACATTCAGTACTTC
>NA|TRBV6-1|NA|TRBJ1-1
CASSERLMNTEAFF
TGTGCCAGCAGTGAGAGGCTCATGAACACTGAAGCTTTCTTT
>NA|TRBV5-1|TRBD1|TRBJ1-1
CASSLGGTDTEAFF
TGCGCCAGCAGCCTGGGCGGGACAGACACTGAAGCTTTCTTT
>NA|TRBV5-1|NA|TRBJ2-1
CASNRGASLYNEQFF
TGCGCCAGCAATAGGGGCGCGTCCCTTTACAATGAGCAGTTCTTC